This T cell receptor beta chain was sequenced in a study of CD8 T cells in Susac syndrome. Overall study findings and caveats: That the number of individuals in its TCR sequencing and HLA analysis was relatively small was acknowledged by the study.

Comment on this clonotype: The antigen remains unidentified.

V gave up 4 bases and J gave up 5 bases, with 18 bases separating them. CDR1 and CDR2 from the germline V gene are MDHEN and SYDVKM. The CDR3 contains 16 residues. Reverse transcription used roughly 0.5 to 1 ug RNA and random hexamers. Amplification of TCR beta CDR3 spanned 54 Vbeta and 13 Jbeta via immunoSEQ multiplex PCR. TCRdb reprocessed the immunoSEQ multiplex PCR reads with MiXCR, giving one entry per CDR3 protein. This repertoire shows about 400,000 distinct CDR3 sequences, about 85% found once; its top ten account for approximately 0.12%. Treatment-naive patients with stable or active relapsing-remitting disease were the multiple sclerosis controls.

The sample consisted of CD8+ T cells from PBMCs. The chain links TRBV28 to TRBJ2-1, with D perhaps matching TRBD1 or TRBD2 (7 bases each). This clonotype was sampled from a human donor with multiple sclerosis. The CDR3 loop reads CASSYPDREGDNEQFF. CDR3 DNA: TGTGCCAGCAGTTACCCCGACAGGGAGGGGGACAATGAGCAGTTCTTC.